The following is a T cell receptor beta chain sequence with its context. Antigen: not known. CDR3 length: 19 residues. J gave up 0 bases and V 3 bases, and 14 bases lay outside the gene matches. Germline loops: CDR1 ENHRY, CDR2 SYGVKD. The isolated RNA, all of it, was reverse transcribed, so expressed TCRB transcripts were what got sequenced. Assay: immunoSEQ multiplex PCR; the TCRdb copy retains only in-frame clones and omits some. The sample lists around 280,000 clones, about 15% occurring once. This sample was included in a study of beta chain features in type 1 diabetes. Study-level points and caveats: Shortening that was moderate but significant affected the TCRB CDR3s of Type 1 diabetes patients in all four CD4+ subsets.

This TCR was recovered from a man younger than 30 with type 1 diabetes. The rearrangement links TRBV10-3 to TRBJ2-7; 10 nucleotides align to TRBD2. Sequencing was done on a sample of naive CD4+ T cells from blood. CDR3 loop: CAISDPIAGGNVGSYEQYF. Written as DNA, the CDR3 is TGTGCCATCAGTGACCCTATAGCGGGGGGAAACGTGGGCTCCTACGAGCAGTACTTC.